The 12 T cell receptor beta chains presented below share a single source sample, sequenced in a study of blood T cell repertoires in COVID-19. The repertoire was sequenced with immunoSEQ multiplex PCR; TCRdb's copy has only in-frame clones and lacks some. The sample consists of around 200,000 clones, 88% of them appearing once. Material: peripheral blood. The receptors stem from a man younger than 35 with active or convalescent COVID-19.

J is TRBJ1-1 and V is TRBV30; D is possibly TRBD1 (5 bases). V was trimmed by 4 bases and J by 3 bases, leaving 15 bases between them. Germline V CDR1 and CDR2: GTSNPN, SVGIG (reference sequence). The CDR3 extends over 14 amino acids. CDR3 region: CAWIPQGGHTEAFF. CDR3 coding DNA: TGTGCCTGGATCCCGCAGGGTGGGCACACTGAAGCTTTCTTT.

This chain joins TRBV15 and TRBJ2-1; the D gene is possibly TRBD1 (5 bases). The V end was cut by 4 bases, the J end by 8 bases, with 15 bases between. The germline gives CDR1 LNHNV, CDR2 YYDKDF (reference sequence). The CDR3 is made up of 14 amino acids. The CDR3 reads CATSTRTIFYEQFF. The CDR3 DNA reads as TGTGCCACCAGCACGAGGACAATCTTTTATGAGCAGTTCTTC.

This chain uses TRBV27 with TRBJ1-1; D gene ambiguous. Per the germline V gene, CDR1 is MNHEY and CDR2 is SMNVEV (reference sequence). This CDR3 has 13 amino acids. Trimming pared 2 bases from V and 4 bases from J, leaving 8 bases between. CDR3 residues: CASSLGQPTEAFF. In nucleotides, the CDR3 is TGTGCCAGCAGTTTAGGGCAGCCCACTGAAGCTTTCTTT.

The chain links TRBV19 to TRBJ1-1; TRBD1 is a possible D gene (6 bases). V was trimmed by 6 bases and J by 10 bases, leaving 15 bases between them. From germline, CDR1 is LNHDA and CDR2 SQIVND (reference sequence). The length of the CDR3 is 12 residues. The DNA for the CDR3 is TGTGCCAGTAGAAGGGACAATCACGGAGCTTTCTTT. Amino acid sequence: CASRRDNHGAFF.

This rearrangement joins TRBV5-4 to TRBJ1-2; the D gene is possibly TRBD1 (6 bases). Germline V gene lookup returns CDR1 SGHNT and CDR2 YYREEE (reference sequence). This CDR3 contains 14 residues. V shed 9 bases and J shed 2 bases, with 17 bases lying between them. The DNA of the CDR3 is TGTGCCACACGCTTGACAGGCGACAACTATGGCTACACCTTC. Protein: CATRLTGDNYGYTF.

The chain has TRBV6-4 and TRBJ2-2, with 13 nucleotides matching TRBD2. V was pared by 4 bases and J by 4 bases, with 0 bases of the junction left unmatched. The CDR3 is made up of 15 amino acids. Looked up from germline, CDR1 is MRHNA and CDR2 is SNTAGT. CDR3 residues: CASSGTSGSTGELFF. For the CDR3, the DNA is TGTGCCAGCAGTGGGACTAGCGGGAGCACCGGGGAGCTGTTTTTT.

J is TRBJ1-2 and V is TRBV2; 7 bases are a match to TRBD1. V was clipped by 4 bases and J by 4 bases; unmatched bases: 9. Germline V lookup: CDR1 SNHLY, CDR2 FYNNEI. CDR3 length: 15 residues. The DNA for the CDR3 is TGTGCCAGCAGTGTTGGAAGGGACAGCCTCTATGGCTACACCTTC. This codes for CASSVGRDSLYGYTF.

Only one count was recorded for this clone. This chain uses TRBV15 with TRBJ2-2, with a weak D call TRBD2 (6 bases). The CDR3 contains 17 residues. V was cut by 0 bases and J by 1 base, with 12 bases left in between. Germline V gives CDR1 LNHNV, CDR2 YYDKDF (reference sequence). The CDR3 spells CATSRDRASVNTGELFF. The CDR3 nucleotides are TGTGCCACCAGCAGAGATAGGGCTAGCGTGAACACCGGGGAGCTGTTTTTT.

This rearrangement joins TRBV30 to TRBJ1-3; 11 positions agree with TRBD1. Germline-derived CDR1 and CDR2 are GTSNPN and SVGIG (reference sequence). The CDR3 spans 17 residues. Trimming cost V 0 bases and J 4 bases; bases outside gene matches: 8. The CDR3 is CAWSVRGDRGIGNTIYF. CDR3 bases: TGTGCCTGGAGTGTACGAGGGGACAGGGGGATCGGAAACACCATATATTTT. The whole variable domain, filled in from reference TRBV30 and TRBJ1-3, reads SQTIHQWPATLVQPVGSPLSLECTVEGTSNPNLYWYRQAAGRGLQLLFYSVGIGQISSEVPQNLSASRPQDRQFILSSKKLLLSDSGFYLCAWSVRGDRGIGNTIYFGEGSWLTVV.

The chain combines TRBV7-8 with TRBJ1-5, with TRBD1 identical over 8 bases. CDR3 length equals 17 residues. Germline V gives CDR1 SGHVS, CDR2 FQNEAQ. Unmatched junction bases numbered 11, after V lost 1 base and J lost 6 bases. CDR3 region: CASSLGISQGAGQPQHF. The CDR3 coding sequence is TGTGCCAGCAGCTTAGGTATTAGTCAGGGGGCCGGTCAGCCCCAGCATTTT.

In this sample, this clone turned up once. The chain recombines TRBV28 with TRBJ2-3; 7 bases match TRBD2. The V gene end was trimmed by 7 bases and the J gene end by 9 bases; junction bases not matched to a gene: 7. Germline V gives CDR1 MDHEN, CDR2 SYDVKM. The CDR3 totals 12 residues. CDR3 coding DNA: TGTGCCAGCACCCCGATGGGGGGGACGCAGTATTTT. This encodes CASTPMGGTQYF.

The CDR3: CASSGGKKQGLAAYPGIQYF. The CDR3 nucleotides are TGTGCCAGCAGCGGGGGTAAAAAACAGGGGTTAGCGGCATACCCTGGCATTCAGTACTTC. This chain links TRBV6-6 with TRBJ2-4, with a tentative D call TRBD1 (7 bases). Per germline, CDR1 MNHNY and CDR2 SVGAGI (reference sequence). The ends were cut back, 6 bases at V and 9 bases at J, with 36 bases in the middle. CDR3 length: 20 amino acids.